The 16 T cell receptor beta chains given below trace back to one sample, sequenced in a study of shared clonotypes between healthy human individuals. Sequencing was performed with immunoSEQ multiplex PCR; in TCRdb, only in-frame clones are kept and a portion is missing. Here the sample spans around 2.3 million clones, roughly 95% being singletons. Sequencing used naive CD4+ T cells sorted from blood. Noted subset: CD45RA+ positively selected. The receptors originated from a young man in good health.

This chain uses TRBV5-4 with TRBJ1-6; D remains unclear. Trimming cost V 3 bases and J 2 bases, with 0 bases left between them. Germline V gives CDR1 SGHNT, CDR2 YYREEE (reference sequence). The CDR3 contains 12 residues. Here the CDR3 reads CASSSYNSPLHF. CDR3 nucleotides: TGTGCCAGCAGCTCCTATAATTCACCCCTCCACTTT.

This chain joins TRBV5-6 and TRBJ1-4; weak D call: TRBD1 (5 bases). Germline CDR1 SGHDT, CDR2 YYEEEE. V lost 10 bases and J lost 6, with 16 bases in between. The CDR3 is 13 residues long. CDR3 nucleotide sequence: TGTGCCCGCCTGCCGGGGCTCTATGAAAAACTGTTTTTT. Protein sequence: CARLPGLYEKLFF. Looking up the rest from reference TRBV5-6 and TRBJ1-4 gives the full variable domain: DAGVTQSPTHLIKTRGQQVTLRCSPKSGHDTVSWYQQALGQGPQFIFQYYEEEERQRGNFPDRFSGHQFPNYSSELNVNALLLGDSALYLCARLPGLYEKLFFGSGTQLSVL.

A word on this clone: This CDR3 is also generated by other DNA sequences in the sample. The gene calls are TRBV18 and TRBJ1-5, with D unresolved. The CDR3 is 13 residues long. The V and J ends lost 3 bases and 4 bases respectively, with 7 bases between them. Germline loops: CDR1 KGHSH, CDR2 LQKENI. CDR3 region: CASSPGQNQPQHF. DNA of the CDR3: TGTGCCAGCTCACCTGGGCAGAATCAGCCCCAGCATTTT.

A remark on this clone: This CDR3 is also generated by other DNA sequences in the sample. This sequence joins TRBV7-2 and TRBJ1-1; D ambiguous. Trimming took off 2 bases at V and 4 bases at J, with 8 bases between the two ends. The CDR3 has 13 amino acids. Germline V gene lookup returns CDR1 SGHTA and CDR2 FQGNSA. CDR3 protein: CASSLRQITEAFF. Written as DNA, the CDR3 is TGTGCCAGCAGCTTAAGGCAGATCACTGAAGCTTTCTTT.

This chain links TRBV15 with TRBJ2-7; 8 nucleotides line up with TRBD1. V gave up 4 bases and J gave up 2 bases; unmatched junction bases: 4. The CDR3 length is 14 residues. Germline CDR1 and CDR2: LNHNV and YYDKDF (reference sequence). CDR3 bases: TGTGCCACCAGCATGAGACAGGGGACCTACGAGCAGTACTTC. Translating gives CATSMRQGTYEQYF.

J is TRBJ2-4 and V is TRBV10-3; no clear D. Germline CDR1 ENHRY, CDR2 SYGVKD. The V gene lost 0 bases and the J gene lost 8 bases, with 11 bases spanning the gap. The length of the CDR3 is 14 residues. CDR3 sequence: CAISESSSLDIQYF. As DNA, the CDR3 is TGTGCCATCAGTGAGTCGAGCTCCTTAGACATTCAGTACTTC.

V and J are TRBV5-6 and TRBJ1-1, with 9 nucleotides matching TRBD1. The CDR3 extends over 14 amino acids. With V trimmed by 3 bases and J by 0 bases, 0 bases remained unmatched. Germline-derived CDR1 and CDR2 are SGHDT and YYEEEE. The chain's CDR3 is CASSWTGVNTEAFF. The CDR3 DNA is TGTGCCAGCAGCTGGACAGGGGTGAACACTGAAGCTTTCTTT.

The rearrangement links TRBV4-1 to TRBJ1-6; weak D call: TRBD1 (5 bases). From germline, CDR1 is MGHRA and CDR2 YSYEKL. V shed 4 bases and J shed 7 bases, with 14 bases lying between them. The CDR3 loop spans 15 amino acids. The CDR3 sequence: CASSPGERDNSPLHF. The CDR3 nucleotides read TGCGCCAGCAGCCCAGGTGAGAGGGACAATTCACCCCTCCACTTT.

The chain links TRBV19 to TRBJ1-3; 8 nucleotides line up with TRBD1. The CDR3 spans 17 residues. The V gene's germline CDR1 is LNHDA and CDR2 SQIVND (reference sequence). Unmatched junction bases numbered 7, after V lost 3 bases and J lost 0 bases. The CDR3 DNA follows: TGTGCCAGTAGTATTTTTGTTGGACAGGGCTCTGGAAACACCATATATTTT. Its translation: CASSIFVGQGSGNTIYF. Filled out from reference TRBV19 and TRBJ1-3, the complete variable domain reads DGGITQSPKYLFRKEGQNVTLSCEQNLNHDAMYWYRQDPGQGLRLIYYSQIVNDFQKGDIAEGYSVSREKKESFPLTVTSAQKNPTAFYLCASSIFVGQGSGNTIYFGEGSWLTVV.

The chain couples TRBV10-1 to TRBJ1-5; 9 bases match TRBD1. CDR1 and CDR2 (germline): WNHNN, SYGVQD (reference sequence). The CDR3 is 12 residues long. Trimming took 8 bases from V and 7 from J; bases not matched to a gene: 3. The CDR3 sequence: CASQDRGQPQHF. In DNA, the CDR3 is TGCGCCAGCCAAGACAGGGGGCAGCCCCAGCATTTT.

The V and J genes are TRBV5-1 and TRBJ1-3; 7 bases are a match to TRBD1. With V trimmed by 0 bases and J by 2 bases, 8 bases remained unmatched. This CDR3 region has 17 residues. Per germline, CDR1 SGHRS and CDR2 YFSETQ. DNA of the CDR3: TGCGCCAGCAGCTTGGCTCCAGGGGGGACGACTGGAAACACCATATATTTT. Its protein is CASSLAPGGTTGNTIYF.

The CDR3 here is CASSPGQGNTGELFF. CDR3 sequence (DNA): TGTGCCAGCAGCCCCGGACAGGGAAACACCGGGGAGCTGTTTTTT. V usage is TRBV5-6 and J usage is TRBJ2-2; TRBD1 matches 8 bases. After removal of 4 bases from V and 2 bases from J, the junction contained 4 bases not matched to a gene. CDR3 length: 15 residues. Per germline, CDR1 SGHDT and CDR2 YYEEEE. Full variable domain (missing parts from reference TRBV5-6 and TRBJ2-2): DAGVTQSPTHLIKTRGQQVTLRCSPKSGHDTVSWYQQALGQGPQFIFQYYEEEERQRGNFPDRFSGHQFPNYSSELNVNALLLGDSALYLCASSPGQGNTGELFFGEGSRLTVL.

The chain recombines TRBV6-5 with TRBJ1-5, with TRBD1 matching 7 bases. Trimming at V came to 6 bases and at J to 4 bases, leaving 9 bases not matched to a gene. Germline V gene lookup returns CDR1 MNHEY and CDR2 SVGAGI. The CDR3 runs 15 residues. CDR3 in amino acids: CASRRDRVRNQPQHF. The CDR3 DNA is TGTGCCAGCAGACGAGACAGGGTTAGGAATCAGCCCCAGCATTTT.

This rearrangement joins TRBV5-1 to TRBJ1-3, with 8 bases aligning to TRBD1. The V segment lost 0 bases and the J segment 0 bases; nucleotides outside the gene matches: 2. Germline CDR1 and CDR2: SGHRS and YFSETQ. This CDR3 is built from 16 residues. CDR3 bases: TGCGCCAGCAGCTTGGCTACAGGGGGCTCTGGAAACACCATATATTTT. This codes for CASSLATGGSGNTIYF.

The chain links TRBV7-9 to TRBJ2-5; weak D call: TRBD1 (6 bases). V dropped 5 bases and J dropped 7 bases, with 8 bases sitting between them. Looked up from germline, CDR1 is SEHNR and CDR2 is FQNEAQ (reference sequence). CDR3 length: 11 amino acids. The CDR3 reads CASSQGGTQYF. In DNA, the CDR3 is TGTGCCAGCAGCCAAGGGGGGACCCAGTACTTC.

V is TRBV9 and J is TRBJ1-1; possible D gene TRBD1, 6 bases. Trimming left V 3 bases short and J 6 bases short, with 15 bases between. The CDR3 consists of 14 residues. Germline CDR1 and CDR2: SGDLS and YYNGEE. The CDR3 sequence: CASSGLTGGPEAFF. CDR3 in DNA: TGTGCCAGCAGCGGGTTGACAGGCGGACCTGAAGCTTTCTTT.